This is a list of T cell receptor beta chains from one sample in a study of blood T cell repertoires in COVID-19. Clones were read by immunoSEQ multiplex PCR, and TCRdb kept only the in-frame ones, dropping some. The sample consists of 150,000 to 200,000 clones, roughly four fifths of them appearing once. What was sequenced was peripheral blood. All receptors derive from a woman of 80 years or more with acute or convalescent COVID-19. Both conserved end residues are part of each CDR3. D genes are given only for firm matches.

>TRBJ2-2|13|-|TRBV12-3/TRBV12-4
CASSFLVTGELFF
TGTGCCAGCAGTTTTTTAGTCACCGGGGAGCTGTTTTTT
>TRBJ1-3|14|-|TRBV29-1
CSVGGLEKGNTIYF
TGCAGCGTTGGGGGACTTGAAAAGGGAAACACCATATATTTT
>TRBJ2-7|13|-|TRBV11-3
CASSLETAYEQYF
TGTGCCAGCAGCTTAGAGACAGCCTACGAGCAGTACTTC
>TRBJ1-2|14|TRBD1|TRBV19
CALKPGQGAGGYTF
TGTGCCTTGAAACCGGGACAGGGGGCCGGTGGCTACACCTTC
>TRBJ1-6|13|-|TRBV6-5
CASSFTDMGSLHF
TGTGCCAGCAGTTTCACGGACATGGGGTCCCTCCACTTT
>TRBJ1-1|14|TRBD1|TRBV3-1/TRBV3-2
CASRKGGQYTEAFF
TGTGCCAGCAGGAAAGGGGGACAGTACACTGAAGCTTTCTTT
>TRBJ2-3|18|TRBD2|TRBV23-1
CASSQRAPSGSDTDTQYF
TGCGCCAGCAGTCAAAGAGCCCCTAGCGGGAGTGACACAGATACGCAGTATTTT
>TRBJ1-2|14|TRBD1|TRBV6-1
CASSETGVGYGYTF
TGTGCCAGCAGTGAAACAGGGGTGGGGTATGGCTACACCTTC
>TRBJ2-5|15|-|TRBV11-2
CASSLMFGTSETQYF
TGTGCCAGCAGCTTAATGTTTGGGACAAGTGAGACCCAGTACTTC
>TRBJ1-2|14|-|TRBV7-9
CASSLVEVSLSPTF
TGTGCCAGCAGCTTAGTGGAGGTCAGCCTTTCTCCCACCTTC
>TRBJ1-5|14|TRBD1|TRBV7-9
CASSHTGVGQPQHF
TGTGCCAGCAGCCACACAGGGGTAGGGCAGCCCCAGCATTTT
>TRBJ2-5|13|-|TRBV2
CASRTDNQETQYF
TGTGCCAGCAGGACTGATAATCAAGAGACCCAGTACTTC
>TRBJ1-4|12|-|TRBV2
CASRGDIEKLFF
TGTGCCAGCAGGGGGGACATCGAAAAACTGTTTTTT
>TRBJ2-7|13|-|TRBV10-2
CASSVGVAYEQYF
TGCGCCAGCAGTGTCGGGGTTGCCTACGAGCAGTACTTC
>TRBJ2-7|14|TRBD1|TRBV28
CASRLRGPSREQYF
TGTGCCAGCAGGTTAAGGGGGCCCTCCCGCGAGCAGTACTTC
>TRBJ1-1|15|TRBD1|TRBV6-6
CASRQGSGFDTEAFF
TGTGCCAGCAGACAGGGGTCGGGATTTGACACTGAAGCTTTCTTT
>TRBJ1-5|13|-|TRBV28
CASRDTPSSPQHF
TGTGCCAGCAGAGACACCCCCTCTTCGCCCCAGCATTTT
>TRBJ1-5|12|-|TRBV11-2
CASSSTAGPQHF
TGTGCCAGCAGCTCCACGGCGGGGCCCCAGCATTTT